This T cell receptor beta chain stems from a study of OX40 agonist ivuxolimab in advanced cancers. Notes on the study in general: On average, a greater number of expanded clones characterised CD8+ T cells relative to CD4+.

The table came from immunoSEQ multiplex PCR; TCRdb's copy has only in-frame clones and leaves some out. This table has some 60,000 clones, nearly 90% appearing once. This clone was detected only once. Its target is not known. The germline gives CDR1 SGHRS, CDR2 YFSETQ. V shed 3 bases and J 2 bases; nucleotides not matched to a gene: 10. The CDR3 extends over 19 amino acids. Sequences were derived from CD4+ or CD8+ T cells sorted from blood, sampled in a trial of the OX40 agonist ivuxolimab. The TCR originated in an adult with an advanced solid tumor such as melanoma, head and neck, liver or kidney cancer. The rearrangement links TRBV5-1 to TRBJ2-5, with 16 nucleotides matching TRBD2. The CDR3 sequence is CASSSHPGLAGGGQETQYF. The CDR3 bases are TGCGCCAGCAGCTCACACCCGGGACTAGCGGGGGGGGGACAAGAGACCCAGTACTTC.